A single sample gave rise to the 12 T cell receptor beta chains below, sequenced in a study of beta chain features in type 1 diabetes (dated by TCRdb to 2016 to 2019). Library generation was performed with the immunoSEQ multiplex PCR assay. All of the isolated RNA was reverse transcribed with the High Capacity cDNA Reverse Transcription Kit, so expressed TCRB transcripts were sequenced. TCRdb limited this immuneACCESS table to in-frame rearrangements with V and J called. A share of clones is missing; checked studies link under half to unresolved V genes, and the rest is unexplained. A total of approximately 470,000 clones appear in this sample, 30% of them only once. The ten largest clones take up 0.065% of the sample. The specimen sequenced was naive CD4+ T cells from blood. Interpreted using the paper, the cell subset or site label stands for: true naive CD4+ T cells. The receptors come from a man between 18 and 29 years old in good health.

The chain joins TRBV25-1 to TRBJ2-5; possible D gene TRBD1, 6 bases. V was pared by 3 bases and J by 4 bases, with 15 bases between. The CDR3 spans 15 residues. Germline V lookup: CDR1 MGHDK, CDR2 SYGVNS. For the CDR3, the DNA is TGTGCCAGCAGTGAGCTCCTCACAGGGTCAGAGACCCAGTACTTC. This sequence encodes CASSELLTGSETQYF. Full variable domain (rest looked up from reference TRBV25-1 and TRBJ2-5): EADIYQTPRYLVIGTGKKITLECSQTMGHDKMYWYQQDPGMELHLIHYSYGVNSTEKGDLSSESTVSRIRTEHFPLTLESARPSHTSQYLCASSELLTGSETQYFGPGTRLLVL.

A few counts support this clone. The V and J genes are TRBV18 and TRBJ2-7; D uncertain. This CDR3 comprises 16 residues. The germline V gene has CDR1 KGHSH and CDR2 LQKENI. The V end was cut by 4 bases, the J end by 0 bases, with 16 bases between. The CDR3 here is CASSRIGERLSYEQYF. In nucleotides, the CDR3 is TGTGCCAGCTCACGAATAGGAGAGCGCCTCTCCTACGAGCAGTACTTC.

This clone has more than one count but fewer than ten. This rearrangement joins TRBV7-9 to TRBJ2-1; 12 bases agree with TRBD2. With V trimmed by 5 bases and J by 5 bases, 7 bases remained unmatched. The V gene's germline CDR1 is SEHNR and CDR2 FQNEAQ (reference sequence). The CDR3 is 16 residues long. Written as DNA, the CDR3 is TGTGCCAGCAGCCAGCGTGGACTAGCGGGACACAATGAGCAGTTCTTC. It encodes CASSQRGLAGHNEQFF.

This clone was recorded once. The J gene is TRBJ2-7, the V gene TRBV27; 7 positions match TRBD1. The CDR3 sequence is 15 residues long. Germline V CDR1 and CDR2: MNHEY, SMNVEV (reference sequence). V trimming: 5 bases; J trimming: 0 bases; junction bases outside the gene matches: 7. The CDR3 spells CASSPTGADSYEQYF. The CDR3 DNA reads TGTGCCAGCAGTCCTACAGGGGCCGACTCCTACGAGCAGTACTTC.

This clone was detected a few times. V is TRBV29-1 and J is TRBJ1-1; TRBD1 matches at 11 bases. Germline CDR1 is SQVTM and CDR2 is ANQGSEA. This CDR3 is 14 amino acids long. Trimming removed 2 bases from V and 10 bases from J; junction bases left unmatched: 9. The CDR3 nucleotides read TGCAGCGTTGAACCCCGGGACAGGGGGACCCGAGCTTTCTTT. Its protein is CSVEPRDRGTRAFF.

The chain is built from TRBV5-1 and TRBJ2-3; either TRBD1 or TRBD2 may fit D (5 bases each). The germline V gene has CDR1 SGHRS and CDR2 YFSETQ. The CDR3 runs 14 residues. V was trimmed by 7 bases and J by 6 bases, leaving 18 bases between them. This CDR3 reads CASRPVPGTDTQYF. In nucleotides, the CDR3 is TGCGCCAGCCGACCTGTACCTGGGACGGATACGCAGTATTTT. The full variable domain, in which reference TRBV5-1 and TRBJ2-3 provide the parts outside the CDR3, is KAGVTQTPRYLIKTRGQQVTLSCSPISGHRSVSWYQQTPGQGLQFLFEYFSETQRNKGNFPGRFSGRQFSNSRSEMNVSTLELGDSALYLCASRPVPGTDTQYFGPGTRLTVL.

This clone was counted only a few times. V usage is TRBV30 and J usage is TRBJ2-2; 7 nucleotides match TRBD1. CDR1 is GTSNPN and CDR2 is SVGIG in the germline V gene (reference sequence). V was clipped by 1 base and J by 7 bases; unmatched bases: 0. This CDR3 is 12 amino acids long. The CDR3 bases are TGTGCCTGGAGTGGACAGGGCGGGGAGCTGTTTTTT. Its protein product is CAWSGQGGELFF.

V usage is TRBV7-2 and J usage is TRBJ2-7, with TRBD1 matching 7 bases. V was clipped by 5 bases and J by 3 bases; unmatched bases: 4. Germline values: CDR1 SGHTA, CDR2 FQGNSA. There are 13 residues in the CDR3. CDR3 DNA: TGTGCCAGCAGCAACAGGGGTGGCTACGAGCAGTACTTC. Translation: CASSNRGGYEQYF. Filled out from reference TRBV7-2 and TRBJ2-7, the complete variable domain reads GAGVSQSPSNKVTEKGKDVELRCDPISGHTALYWYRQSLGQGLEFLIYFQGNSAPDKSGLPSDRFSAERTGGSVSTLTIQRTQQEDSAVYLCASSNRGGYEQYFGPGTRLTVT.

The rearrangement links TRBV7-9 to TRBJ2-5, with 11 bases aligning to TRBD2. Germline V gives CDR1 SEHNR, CDR2 FQNEAQ (reference sequence). The CDR3 has 15 residues. V was pared by 5 bases and J by 5 bases, with 7 bases of the junction left unmatched. In DNA form, the CDR3 reads TGTGCCAGCAGCCCCACTAGCGGGAGAGGGGAGACCCAGTACTTC. Translation: CASSPTSGRGETQYF.

In this sample, this clone turned up a few times. This rearrangement joins TRBV10-3 to TRBJ1-4; a weak D match, TRBD1 (6 bases). The CDR3 runs to 16 residues. Germline V gives CDR1 ENHRY, CDR2 SYGVKD. V shed 0 bases and J shed 7 bases, with 15 bases lying between them. The CDR3 coding sequence is TGTGCCATCAGTGAGTCGATTAGGACAGTCTCTGAAAAACTGTTTTTT. Protein: CAISESIRTVSEKLFF.

The chain uses TRBV25-1 and TRBJ2-3, with D perhaps assigned TRBD1 or TRBD2 (6 bases each). Germline V gene lookup returns CDR1 MGHDK and CDR2 SYGVNS. The CDR3 extends over 14 amino acids. V lost 8 bases to trimming and J lost 0 bases, with 12 bases between them. CDR3 in amino acids: CASRGRVSTDTQYF. The CDR3 DNA reads TGTGCCAGCCGGGGGCGGGTGAGCACAGATACGCAGTATTTT.

The CDR3 nucleotides read TGTGCCAGCAGCCTAGTTTTCGGGGAGCTGTTTTTT. Translating gives CASSLVFGELFF. The chain employs TRBV6-5 and TRBJ2-2; D gene uncertain. Germline CDR1 reads MNHEY; CDR2 reads SVGAGI. The CDR3 runs to 12 residues. Between the trimmed V and J ends, which lost 6 bases and 7 bases, there was a span of 9 bases.